This T cell receptor beta chain was obtained from a study of OX40 agonist ivuxolimab in advanced cancers. Overall study context: Ivuxolimab was administered intravenously to patients at 0.01 to 10 mg/kg every 2 weeks.

Profiling relied on immunoSEQ multiplex PCR, and the TCRdb table lists in-frame clones only, not all of them. The sample lists 65,000 to 95,000 clones, about 91% occurring once. Germline V gene sequence: CDR1 MDHEN, CDR2 SYDVKM. With 6 bases clipped from V and 1 base from J, the junction kept 10 bases outside the gene matches. CDR3 length: 16 residues. Points from the study as a whole: Partial responders receiving 0.1-3.0 mg/kg showed among the lowest clonal expansion.

To note about this clone: The antigen remains undetermined.

The rearrangement uses TRBV28 and TRBJ1-1; TRBD1 matches 8 bases. The sample was CD4+ or CD8+ T cells sorted from blood, taken in a trial of the OX40 agonist ivuxolimab. The sequence came from an adult with an advanced solid tumor such as melanoma, head and neck, liver or kidney cancer. CDR3 residues: CASSQTAGTGNTEAFF. The CDR3 region has the DNA TGTGCCAGCAGCCAAACCGCCGGGACAGGGAACACTGAAGCTTTCTTT.